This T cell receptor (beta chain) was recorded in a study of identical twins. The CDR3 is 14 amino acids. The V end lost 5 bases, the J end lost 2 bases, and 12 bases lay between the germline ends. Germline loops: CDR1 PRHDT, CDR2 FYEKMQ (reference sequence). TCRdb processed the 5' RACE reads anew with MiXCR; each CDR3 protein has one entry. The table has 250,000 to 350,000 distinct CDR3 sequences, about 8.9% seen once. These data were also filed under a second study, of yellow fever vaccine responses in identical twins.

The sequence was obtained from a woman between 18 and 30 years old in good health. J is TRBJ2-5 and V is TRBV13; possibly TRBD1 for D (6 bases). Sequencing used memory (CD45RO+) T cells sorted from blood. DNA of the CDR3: TGTGCCAGCAGCATAACAGGGCGACAAGAGACCCAGTACTTC. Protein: CASSITGRQETQYF.